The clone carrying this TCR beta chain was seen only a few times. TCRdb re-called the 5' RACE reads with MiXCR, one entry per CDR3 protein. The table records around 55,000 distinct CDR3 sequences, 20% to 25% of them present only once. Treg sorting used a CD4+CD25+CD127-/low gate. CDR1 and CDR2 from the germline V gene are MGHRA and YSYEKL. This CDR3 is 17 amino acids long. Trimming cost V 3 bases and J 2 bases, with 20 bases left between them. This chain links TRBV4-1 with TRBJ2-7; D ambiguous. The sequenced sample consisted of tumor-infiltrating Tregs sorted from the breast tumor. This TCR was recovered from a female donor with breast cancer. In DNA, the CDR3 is TGCGCCAGCAGCCACTTCTTTGGGCCCGCTAGAACCTACGAGCAGTACTTC. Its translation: CASSHFFGPARTYEQYF.